Listed here are 7 T cell receptor beta chains from one sample, sequenced in a study of blood T cell repertoires in COVID-19 (TCRdb year 2020). Libraries came from the immunoSEQ multiplex PCR assay. What TCRdb holds here is the immuneACCESS table cut down to in-frame rearrangements. Part of the clones is not present; checked against another copy, under half of the missing clones reflect an unresolved V gene, and the others are unexplained. This sample gives over 60,000 clones in total; roughly nine tenths of them show up just once. The ten biggest clones cover approximately 5% of the sample. Sequenced material: peripheral blood. The source is a woman aged 45-59 years with active COVID-19.

The gene calls are TRBV5-6 and TRBJ2-3, with 7 bases that match TRBD2. V was pared by 3 bases and J by 2 bases, with 6 bases of the junction left unmatched. The CDR3 is 15 residues long. From germline, CDR1 is SGHDT and CDR2 YYEEEE. In DNA, the CDR3 is TGTGCCAGCAGCTCGTCGGGGGGATTCACAGATACGCAGTATTTT. Protein: CASSSSGGFTDTQYF.

This chain uses TRBV3-1 (or the pseudogene TRBV3-2) with TRBJ2-7; 7 bases line up with TRBD2. The V and J ends lost 2 bases and 4 bases, in that order; junction bases with no gene match: 8. Germline CDR1 LGHDT, CDR2 YNNKEL (reference sequence). This CDR3 contains 15 residues. The CDR3 reads CASSQKAGSRYEQYF. CDR3 coding DNA: TGTGCCAGCAGCCAAAAAGCGGGGAGCAGGTACGAGCAGTACTTC.

The chain uses TRBV27 and TRBJ2-7; the match to TRBD1 covers 11 bases. This CDR3 has 15 amino acids. The germline gives CDR1 MNHEY, CDR2 SMNVEV (reference sequence). Losses at the gene ends were 5 bases for V and 5 bases for J; bases not matched to a gene: 8. The CDR3 protein is CASSPLGQGGHEQYF. CDR3 in DNA: TGTGCCAGCAGTCCCCTGGGACAGGGGGGGCACGAGCAGTACTTC.

V and J are TRBV23-1 and TRBJ1-1; the match to TRBD1 covers 9 bases. TRBV23-1 is an open reading frame, and its role is uncertain. Unmatched junction bases numbered 26, after V lost 2 bases and J lost 1 base. This CDR3 region has 23 residues. The DNA for the CDR3 is TGCGCCAGCAGTCAAACCGACAGGCGGATTCGGGACAGGGCGATAACTGAGAACACTGAAGCTTTCTTT. It translates to CASSQTDRRIRDRAITENTEAFF.

The chain is built from TRBV4-1 and TRBJ1-3; 7 positions match TRBD1. Per germline, CDR1 MGHRA and CDR2 YSYEKL. CDR3 length: 16 amino acids. Unmatched junction bases numbered 7, after V lost 3 bases and J lost 2 bases. The CDR3 loop is CASSHPRQGPGNTIYF. DNA of the CDR3: TGCGCCAGCAGCCACCCGAGACAGGGACCTGGAAACACCATATATTTT.

This chain connects TRBV11-1 to TRBJ1-2; 10 bases fit TRBD1. J gave up 8 bases and V 5 bases, and 8 bases lay outside the gene matches. This CDR3 contains 14 residues. The germline V gene encodes CDR1 SGHAT and CDR2 FQDESV (reference sequence). The CDR3 is CASSGDRGLVGYTF. The CDR3 nucleotides read TGTGCCAGCAGCGGGGACAGGGGCCTTGTCGGCTACACCTTC.

The genes are TRBV6-5 and TRBJ1-2; D gene unclear. V gave up 6 bases and J gave up 4 bases, with 12 bases separating them. The germline V gene encodes CDR1 MNHEY and CDR2 SVGAGI. The CDR3 spans 13 residues. Written as DNA, the CDR3 is TGTGCCAGCAGCCCCACGACGGGCTATGGCTACACCTTC. It is translated as CASSPTTGYGYTF.